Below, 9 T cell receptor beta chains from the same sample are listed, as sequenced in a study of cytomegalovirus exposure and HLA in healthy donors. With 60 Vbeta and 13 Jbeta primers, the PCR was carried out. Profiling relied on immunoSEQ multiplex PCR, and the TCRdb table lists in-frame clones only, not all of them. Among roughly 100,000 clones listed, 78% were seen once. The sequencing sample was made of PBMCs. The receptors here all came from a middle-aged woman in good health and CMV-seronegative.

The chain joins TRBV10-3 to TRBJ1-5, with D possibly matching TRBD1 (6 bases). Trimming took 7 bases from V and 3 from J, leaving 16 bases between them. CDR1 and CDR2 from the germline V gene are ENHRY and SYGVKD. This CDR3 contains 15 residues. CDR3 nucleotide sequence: TGTGCCATCAATGACCAGGGGTTGGACAATCAGCCCCAGCATTTT. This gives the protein CAINDQGLDNQPQHF.

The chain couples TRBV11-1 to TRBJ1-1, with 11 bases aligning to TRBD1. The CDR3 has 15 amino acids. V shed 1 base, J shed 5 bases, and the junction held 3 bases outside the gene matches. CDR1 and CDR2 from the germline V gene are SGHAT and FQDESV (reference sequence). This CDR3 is CASSLGDRGWTEAFF. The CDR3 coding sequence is TGTGCCAGCAGCTTAGGGGACAGGGGGTGGACTGAAGCTTTCTTT.

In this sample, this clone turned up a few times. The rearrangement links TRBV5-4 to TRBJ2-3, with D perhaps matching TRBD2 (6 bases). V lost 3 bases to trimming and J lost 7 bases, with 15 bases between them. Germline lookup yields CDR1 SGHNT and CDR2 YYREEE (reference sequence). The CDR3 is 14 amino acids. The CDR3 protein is CASSSTGTPYTQYF. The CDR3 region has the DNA TGTGCCAGCAGCTCTACCGGGACTCCCTATACGCAGTATTTT.

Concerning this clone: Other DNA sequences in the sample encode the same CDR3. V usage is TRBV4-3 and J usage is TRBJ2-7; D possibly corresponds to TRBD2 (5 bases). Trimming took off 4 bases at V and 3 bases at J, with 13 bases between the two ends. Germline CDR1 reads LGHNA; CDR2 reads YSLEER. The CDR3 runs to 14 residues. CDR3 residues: CASSPRSGLYEQYF. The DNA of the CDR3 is TGCGCCAGCAGCCCTCGGTCAGGACTCTACGAGCAGTACTTC.

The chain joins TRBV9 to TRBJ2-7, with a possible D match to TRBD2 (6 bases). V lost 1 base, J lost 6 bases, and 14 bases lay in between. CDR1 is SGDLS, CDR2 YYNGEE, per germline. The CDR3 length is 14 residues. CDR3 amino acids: CASSVTGTGSEQYF. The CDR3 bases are TGTGCCAGCAGCGTAACCGGGACTGGAAGCGAGCAGTACTTC.

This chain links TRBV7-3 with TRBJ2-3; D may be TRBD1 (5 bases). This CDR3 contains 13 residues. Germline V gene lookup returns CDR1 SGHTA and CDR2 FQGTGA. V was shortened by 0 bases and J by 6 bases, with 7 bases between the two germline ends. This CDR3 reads CASSLTRADTQYF. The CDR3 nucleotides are TGTGCCAGCAGCTTAACCAGGGCCGATACGCAGTATTTT.

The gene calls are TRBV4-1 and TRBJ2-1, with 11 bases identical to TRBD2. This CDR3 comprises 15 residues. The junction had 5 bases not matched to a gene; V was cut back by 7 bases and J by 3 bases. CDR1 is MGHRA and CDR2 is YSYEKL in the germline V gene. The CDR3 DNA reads TGCGCCAGCAAACTACTAGCGGGAGACTACAATGAGCAGTTCTTC. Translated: CASKLLAGDYNEQFF.

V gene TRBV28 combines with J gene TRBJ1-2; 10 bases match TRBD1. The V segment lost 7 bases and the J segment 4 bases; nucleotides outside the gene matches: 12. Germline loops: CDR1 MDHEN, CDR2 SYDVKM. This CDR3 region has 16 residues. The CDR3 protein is CASNAVRDRGIYGYTF. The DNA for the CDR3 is TGTGCCAGCAACGCGGTCCGGGACAGGGGAATCTATGGCTACACCTTC.

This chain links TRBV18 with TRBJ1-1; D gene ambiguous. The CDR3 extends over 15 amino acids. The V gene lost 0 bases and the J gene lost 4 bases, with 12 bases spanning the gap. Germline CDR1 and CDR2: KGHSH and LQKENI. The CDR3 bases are TGTGCCAGCTCACCACCGGGAGGGTACGGCACTGAAGCTTTCTTT. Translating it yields CASSPPGGYGTEAFF.